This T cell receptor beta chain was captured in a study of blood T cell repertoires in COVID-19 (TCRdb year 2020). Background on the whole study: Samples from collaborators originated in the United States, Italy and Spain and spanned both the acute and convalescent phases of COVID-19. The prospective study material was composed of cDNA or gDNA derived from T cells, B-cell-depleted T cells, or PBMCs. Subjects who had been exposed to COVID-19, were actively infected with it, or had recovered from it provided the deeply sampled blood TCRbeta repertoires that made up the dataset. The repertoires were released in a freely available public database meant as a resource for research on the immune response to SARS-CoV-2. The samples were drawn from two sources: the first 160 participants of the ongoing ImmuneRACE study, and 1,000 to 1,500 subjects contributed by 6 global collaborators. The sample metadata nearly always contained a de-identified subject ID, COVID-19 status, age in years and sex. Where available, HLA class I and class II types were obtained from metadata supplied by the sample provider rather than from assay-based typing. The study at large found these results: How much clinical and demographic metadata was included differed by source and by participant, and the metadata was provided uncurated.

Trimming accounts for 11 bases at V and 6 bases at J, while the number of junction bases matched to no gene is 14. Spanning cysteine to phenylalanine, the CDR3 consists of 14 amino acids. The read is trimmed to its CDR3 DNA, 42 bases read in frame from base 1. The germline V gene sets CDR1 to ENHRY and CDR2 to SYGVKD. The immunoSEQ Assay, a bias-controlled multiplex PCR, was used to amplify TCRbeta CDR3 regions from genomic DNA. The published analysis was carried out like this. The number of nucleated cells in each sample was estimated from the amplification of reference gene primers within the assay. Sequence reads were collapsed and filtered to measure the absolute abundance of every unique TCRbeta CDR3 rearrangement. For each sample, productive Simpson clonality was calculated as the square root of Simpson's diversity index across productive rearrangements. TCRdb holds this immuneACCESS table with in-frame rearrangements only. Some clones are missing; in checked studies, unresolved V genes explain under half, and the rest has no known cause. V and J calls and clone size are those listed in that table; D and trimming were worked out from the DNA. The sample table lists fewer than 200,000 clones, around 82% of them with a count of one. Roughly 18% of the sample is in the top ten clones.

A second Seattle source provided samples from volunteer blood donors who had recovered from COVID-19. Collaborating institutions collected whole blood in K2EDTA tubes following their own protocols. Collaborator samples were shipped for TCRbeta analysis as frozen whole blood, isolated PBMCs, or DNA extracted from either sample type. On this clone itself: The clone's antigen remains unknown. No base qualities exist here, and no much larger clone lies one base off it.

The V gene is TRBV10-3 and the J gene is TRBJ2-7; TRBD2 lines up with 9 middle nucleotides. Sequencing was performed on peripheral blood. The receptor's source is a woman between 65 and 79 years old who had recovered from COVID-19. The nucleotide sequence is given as TGTGCCCTCTCCCCCGGGACTAGCCGCTCCGAGCAGTACTTC. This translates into CALSPGTSRSEQYF.